This T cell receptor beta chain was captured in a study of T-cell reconstitution after alpha-beta-depleted transplantation in children. Study-level points and caveats: Reports say that about two months after transplant, the alpha-beta T cells came out of several hundred graft clones that had expanded. Newly generated T cells supplied most T-cell counts and diversity one year post-transplant. Surviving recipient T cells and thymic progenitors accounted for the high day-60 TCRbeta diversity observed in some patients.

This clonotype was counted a few times. Its antigen is undetermined. J lost 2 bases, V lost 1 base, and 4 bases had no gene match. The CDR3 extends over 17 amino acids. Per germline, CDR1 MGHRA and CDR2 YSYEKL. Unique molecular identifiers were built into the TCRbeta library. MiXCR, run by TCRdb on the PCR reads, gives a single entry per CDR3 protein. The data contain hundreds of thousands of distinct CDR3 sequences, 16% of them singletons. This sample comprised PBMCs, mostly from graft donor cells, obtained 360 days after TCRalphabeta/CD19-depleted stem cell transplant. The J gene is TRBJ2-1, the V gene TRBV4-1; 11 bases are shared with TRBD2. The receptor was derived from a male patient between 5 and 17 years old who had a stem cell transplant for acute lymphoblastic leukemia, so the T cells may come from the graft donor. The CDR3 loop reads CASSQANSGRAYNEQFF. The CDR3 DNA reads as TGCGCCAGCAGCCAAGCTAATAGCGGGAGGGCCTACAATGAGCAGTTCTTC.